The T cell receptor beta chain under discussion was sequenced for a study of beta chain features in type 1 diabetes. There are 11 residues in the CDR3. V lost 5 bases to trimming and J lost 5 bases, with 7 bases between them. Germline V gene lookup returns CDR1 GTSNPN and CDR2 SVGIG (reference sequence). What was sequenced were expressed TCRB transcripts, since all of the isolated RNA had been reverse transcribed. Sequenced by immunoSEQ multiplex PCR; TCRdb stores in-frame clones only, minus some. The table records under 450,000 clones, approximately 15% of them present only once. This TCR derives from a man younger than 45 in good health. V is TRBV30 and J is TRBJ2-1; D remains ambiguous. Sequenced sample: naive CD4+ T cells from blood. CDR3 nucleotide sequence: TGTGCCTGGGGACCGAACAATGAGCAGTTCTTC. Its protein is CAWGPNNEQFF.